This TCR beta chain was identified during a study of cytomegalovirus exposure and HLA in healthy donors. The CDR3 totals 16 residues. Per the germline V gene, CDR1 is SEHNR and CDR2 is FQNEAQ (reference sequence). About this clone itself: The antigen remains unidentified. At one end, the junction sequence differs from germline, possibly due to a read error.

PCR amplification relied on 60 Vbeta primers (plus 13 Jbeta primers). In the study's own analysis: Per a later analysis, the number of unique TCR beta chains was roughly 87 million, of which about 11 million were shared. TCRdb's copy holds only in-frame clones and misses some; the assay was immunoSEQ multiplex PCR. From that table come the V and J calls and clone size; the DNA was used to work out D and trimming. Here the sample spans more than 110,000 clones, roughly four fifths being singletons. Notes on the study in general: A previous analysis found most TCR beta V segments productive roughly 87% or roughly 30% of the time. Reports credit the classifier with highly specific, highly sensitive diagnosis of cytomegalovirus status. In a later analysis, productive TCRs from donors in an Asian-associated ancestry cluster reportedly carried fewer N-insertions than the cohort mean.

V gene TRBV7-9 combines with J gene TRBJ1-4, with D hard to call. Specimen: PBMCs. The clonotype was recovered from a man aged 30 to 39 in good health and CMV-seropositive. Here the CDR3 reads CASSLAPTSTNEKLFF. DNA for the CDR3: TGTGCCAGCAGCTTAGCCCCGACATCAACCAATGAAAAACTGTTTTTT.